Listed here is a single TCR beta chain. Sequenced by immunoSEQ multiplex PCR; TCRdb stores in-frame clones only, minus some. The sample shows 130,000 or so clones, 90% of them seen only once. These data are taken from a study of control samples from healthy donors and cancer patients. The CDR3 has 13 residues. The germline V gene encodes CDR1 MNHNY and CDR2 SVGAGI (reference sequence). The V end lost 6 bases, the J end lost 6 bases, and 15 bases lay between the germline ends. Material for sequencing was blood. The chain employs TRBV6-6 and TRBJ2-7; D assignment may be TRBD1 or TRBD2 (5 bases each). The TCR sequence derives from a man aged 35 to 55 in good health. The CDR3 protein is CASSSGPSGEQYF. The DNA of the CDR3 is TGTGCCAGCAGCTCGGGGCCCTCCGGCGAGCAGTACTTC.